The rows below give T cell receptor beta chains drawn from one sample of a study of blood T cell repertoires in COVID-19. Clones were sequenced by immunoSEQ multiplex PCR, and TCRdb holds only the in-frame ones, with some missing. The top ten hold about 9% of the sample, which has 190,000 or so clones, 81% seen once. Sequencing input: PBMCs or T cells enriched from blood (not recorded which). The receptors were sampled from a man aged 35-49 years who had recovered from COVID-19. Each CDR3 is given with its conserved first and last residue. A D gene is named only where the DNA matches it firmly. Not all rows give a size; the values are once, few, many and, for expanded clones, a class.

>TRBJ1-2|-|TRBV5-1|-
CASSLVGGQSNYGYTF
TGCGCCAGCAGCTTGGTTGGCGGCCAGTCTAACTATGGCTACACCTTC
>TRBJ1-3|-|TRBV11-2|TRBD1
CASSLGSRDRGSSGNTIYF
TGTGCCAGCAGCTTAGGGTCTCGGGACAGGGGTTCCTCTGGAAACACCATATATTTT
>TRBJ2-6|-|TRBV30|-
CAWSARGVSGANVLTF
TGTGCCTGGAGTGCCAGGGGAGTCTCTGGGGCCAACGTCCTGACTTTC
>TRBJ1-4|-|TRBV2|-
CASSEQGYEKLFF
TGTGCCAGCAGTGAGCAGGGTTATGAAAAACTGTTTTTT
>TRBJ1-3|-|TRBV6-1|-
CASSGHRVLLAGNTIYF
TGTGCCAGCAGTGGACACAGGGTCCTTCTTGCTGGAAACACCATATATTTT
>TRBJ2-2|few|TRBV18|-
CASSPDGTGELFF
TGTGCCAGCTCACCAGACGGGACCGGGGAGCTGTTTTTT
>TRBJ1-1|-|TRBV6-5|-
CASSPTGRRWTEAFF
TGTGCCAGCAGTCCCACAGGGCGCCGGTGGACTGAAGCTTTCTTT
>TRBJ1-2|-|TRBV28|-
CASNGGNYGYTF
TGTGCCAGCAACGGGGGGAACTATGGCTACACCTTC
>TRBJ2-1|-|TRBV7-9|TRBD2
CASSPRFLAGGSSYNEQFF
TGTGCCAGCAGCCCTCGTTTTCTAGCGGGAGGGAGCTCCTACAATGAGCAGTTCTTC
>TRBJ2-1|-|TRBV11-2|-
CASSLERRPNNEQFF
TGTGCCAGCAGCTTAGAGCGGAGGCCGAACAATGAGCAGTTCTTC
>TRBJ1-2|-|TRBV5-1|-
CASSSRGEDNYGYTF
TGCGCCAGCAGCTCCAGGGGAGAGGATAACTATGGCTACACCTTC
>TRBJ2-6|-|TRBV30|-
CAWSAGQGMSGANVLTF
TGTGCCTGGAGCGCTGGGCAGGGAATGAGTGGGGCCAACGTCCTGACTTTC
>TRBJ1-3|-|TRBV11-2|TRBD1
CASSLESRARGLGNTIYF
TGTGCCAGCAGCTTAGAATCTCGGGCCAGGGGGCTTGGAAACACCATATATTTT
>TRBJ2-2|-|TRBV7-7|TRBD2
CASSRTSGMNTGELFF
TGTGCCAGCAGCCGGACTAGCGGGATGAACACCGGGGAGCTGTTTTTT
>TRBJ2-7|-|TRBV2|-
CARRPSPYEQYF
TGTGCCAGACGGCCTAGTCCCTACGAGCAGTACTTC
>TRBJ2-1|once|TRBV2|TRBD2
CASIISGKNNEQFF
TGTGCCAGCATTATTAGCGGGAAGAACAATGAGCAGTTCTTC
>TRBJ1-5|-|TRBV2|TRBD1
CASSSGGAGQPQHF
TGTGCCAGCAGTTCAGGGGGCGCAGGACAGCCCCAGCATTTT
>TRBJ2-1|-|TRBV10-1|-
CASSEQIYNEQFF
TGCGCCAGCAGTGAGCAGATTTACAATGAGCAGTTCTTC
>TRBJ1-1|-|TRBV7-9|TRBD1
CASIQGTPTYTEAFF
TGTGCCAGCATACAGGGGACGCCTACTTACACTGAAGCTTTCTTT
>TRBJ1-2|-|TRBV10-1|TRBD1
CASSPVTGLANYGYTF
TGCGCCAGCAGTCCTGTGACAGGGTTGGCCAACTATGGCTACACCTTC
>TRBJ1-4|-|TRBV5-4|TRBD1
CASSAGGPNEKLFF
TGTGCCAGCAGCGCAGGGGGGCCTAATGAAAAACTGTTTTTT
>TRBJ2-2|-|TRBV19|TRBD2
CASSIETGGAGELFF
TGTGCCAGTAGTATAGAGACTGGGGGGGCCGGGGAGCTGTTTTTT
>TRBJ2-1|once|TRBV12-3/TRBV12-4|-
CASSLTGPRGQFF
TGTGCCAGCAGTCTGACAGGTCCCAGAGGGCAGTTCTTC
>TRBJ1-5|-|TRBV11-2|-
CASSLGSNQPQHF
TGTGCCAGCAGCCTCGGGTCAAATCAGCCCCAGCATTTT
>TRBJ2-7|-|TRBV11-2|-
CASSLAGGNEQYF
TGTGCCAGCAGCTTAGCTGGGGGCAACGAGCAGTACTTC
>TRBJ1-1|-|TRBV18|-
CASSPAGPTWNTEAFF
TGTGCCAGCTCACCGGCAGGCCCCACTTGGAACACTGAAGCTTTCTTT
>TRBJ2-3|-|TRBV13|TRBD2
CASRTSGGPKTQYF
TGTGCCAGCCGGACTAGCGGGGGGCCAAAAACGCAGTATTTT